At least ten counts were recorded for the clone carrying this T cell receptor beta chain. The CDR3 has 14 residues. Trimming left V 4 bases short and J 8 bases short, with 14 bases between. These data come from a study of regulatory T cells in long-lasting Graves disease. Time point defined: persistent/refractory GD, antithyroid drugs over 5 years with positive TRAb. Researchers made the TCR library from RNA that was extracted from PBMCs. Combining iRepertoire HTBI primers with Arm-PCR of CDR3 regions, the authors built TCR beta libraries. TCRdb re-called the multiplex PCR reads with MiXCR, one entry per CDR3 protein. Here the sample spans about 290,000 distinct CDR3 sequences, 20% to 25% being singletons.

The receptor was isolated from a female donor with Graves disease. Sequences were derived from peripheral blood mononuclear cells (PBMCs), sampled when the disease was refractory, from a patient treated with antithyroid drugs. The V and J genes are TRBV12-3 or TRBV12-4 and TRBJ1-4; D gene uncertain. The CDR3 sequence is CASSSIPEEEKLFF. In DNA form, the CDR3 reads TGTGCCAGCAGTTCAATCCCTGAGGAGGAAAAACTGTTTTTT.